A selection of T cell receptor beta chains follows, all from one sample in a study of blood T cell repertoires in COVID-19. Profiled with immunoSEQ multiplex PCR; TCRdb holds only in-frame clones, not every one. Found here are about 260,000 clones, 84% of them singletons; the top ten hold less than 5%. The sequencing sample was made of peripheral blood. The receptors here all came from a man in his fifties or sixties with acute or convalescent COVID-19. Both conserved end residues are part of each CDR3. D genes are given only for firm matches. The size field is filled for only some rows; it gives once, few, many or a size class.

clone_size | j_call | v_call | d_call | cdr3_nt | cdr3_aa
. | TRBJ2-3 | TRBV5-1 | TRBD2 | TGCGCCAGCAGGCTGGGGGGGAGATCCACAGATACGCAGTATTTT | CASRLGGRSTDTQYF
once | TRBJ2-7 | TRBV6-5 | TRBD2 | TGTGCCAGCAGAGGTTTAGCGGGAGTAACCTACGAGCAGTACTTC | CASRGLAGVTYEQYF
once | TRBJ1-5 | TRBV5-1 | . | TGCGCCAGCAGCTTGAGCGGGGGGGCGTATCAGCCCCAGCATTTT | CASSLSGGAYQPQHF
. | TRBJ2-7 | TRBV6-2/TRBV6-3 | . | TGTGCCAGCAGTTACTTCGGACAGCCCAGAACCTACGAGCAGTACTTC | CASSYFGQPRTYEQYF
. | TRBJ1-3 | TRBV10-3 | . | TGTGCCATCAGTGTCAGGGCCTCTGGAAACACCATATATTTT | CAISVRASGNTIYF
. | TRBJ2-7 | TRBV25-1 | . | TGTGCCAGCAGTGAATCCGGTGAGCAGTACTTC | CASSESGEQYF
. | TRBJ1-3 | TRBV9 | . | TGTGCCAGCAGCGTAGACGGTAACTCTGGAAACACCATATATTTT | CASSVDGNSGNTIYF
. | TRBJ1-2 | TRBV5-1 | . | TGCGCCAGCAGCTTGGAAAGACAGATATATGGCTACACCTTC | CASSLERQIYGYTF
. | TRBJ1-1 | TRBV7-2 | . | TGTGCCAGCAGCGAGGACAGTTTCACTGAAGCTTTCTTT | CASSEDSFTEAFF
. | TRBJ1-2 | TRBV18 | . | TGTGCCAGCTCACCACTTCCAGTCCTCTATGGCTACACCTTC | CASSPLPVLYGYTF